This T cell receptor (beta chain) is from a study of blood T cell repertoires in COVID-19. Study details: COVID-19 samples, acute and convalescent, were from the United States, Italy and Spain.

Clinical history as reported by participants underpinned cohort assignment. This clone is a singleton in its sample. TCRdb's table, derived via immunoSEQ multiplex PCR, lists solely in-frame clones and lacks some. The profile shows some 150,000 clones, 84% of them singletons. J lost 5 bases, V lost 4 bases, and 5 bases had no gene match. The CDR3 spans 13 residues. Germline V gives CDR1 SGHRS, CDR2 YFSETQ. V is TRBV5-1 and J is TRBJ2-5; TRBD2 aligns across 7 bases. Sequencing input: PBMCs or T cells enriched from blood (not recorded which). The TCR originated in a man aged 50 to 60 who had recovered from COVID-19. The CDR3 DNA follows: TGCGCCAGCAGCCCGGGACTATCGGAGACCCAGTACTTC. It encodes CASSPGLSETQYF.